This T cell receptor beta chain was sequenced during a study of monozygotic twins with inflammatory bowel disease. Study outcomes and limitations: Fewer shared clonotypes with others were found in IBD patients than in healthy twins, especially with disease activity. For repertoire similarity, concordant twins did not differ from discordant twins, possibly because power was limited.

Reanalyzing the 5' RACE reads, TCRdb keeps one entry per CDR3 protein, without DNA. The table counts nearly 450,000 distinct CDR3 sequences; approximately 2.4% lies in the top ten. CDR1 is SGHRS and CDR2 is YFSETQ in the germline V gene. The CDR3 sequence is 13 residues long. Notes on this clonotype: The antigen remains undetermined.

The V gene is TRBV5-1, the J gene TRBJ1-1. Material for sequencing was blood. This clonotype was sampled from a human donor with ulcerative colitis or Crohn's disease, or a healthy co-twin of an affected twin (not recorded which). This CDR3 reads CASSFAPDTEAFF.